This TCR beta chain was identified in a study of patients and donors after allogeneic stem cell transplantation. Trimming took 1 base from V and 7 from J, leaving 13 bases between them. Germline-derived CDR1 and CDR2 are LGHNA and YSLEER. The CDR3 loop spans 14 amino acids. MiXCR, run by TCRdb on the RT-PCR reads, gives a single entry per CDR3 protein. The data contain about 410,000 distinct CDR3 sequences, 16% of them singletons. The TCR was taken from a human donor who was either an allogeneic HSCT recipient or a stem cell or donor lymphocyte infusion donor (not recorded which). It is not recorded whose cells these are; they may come from a transplant donor. Specimen: blood, either unsorted or a sorted T cell fraction (not recorded which). V is TRBV4-3 and J is TRBJ1-1; D is possibly TRBD1 (6 bases). CDR3 amino acids: CASSQVTGPGEAFF. The CDR3 DNA is TGCGCCAGCAGCCAAGTTACAGGGCCCGGTGAAGCTTTCTTT.